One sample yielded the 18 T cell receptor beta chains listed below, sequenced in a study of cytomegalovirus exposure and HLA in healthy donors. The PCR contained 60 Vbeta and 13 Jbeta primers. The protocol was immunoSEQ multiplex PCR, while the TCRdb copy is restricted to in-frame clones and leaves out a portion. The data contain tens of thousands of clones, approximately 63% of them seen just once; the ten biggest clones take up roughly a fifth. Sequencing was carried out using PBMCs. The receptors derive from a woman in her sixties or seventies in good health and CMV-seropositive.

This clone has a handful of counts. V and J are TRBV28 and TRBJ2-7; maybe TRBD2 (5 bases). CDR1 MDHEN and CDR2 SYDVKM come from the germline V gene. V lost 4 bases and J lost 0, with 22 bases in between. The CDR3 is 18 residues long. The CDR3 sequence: CASSSDGEIWATSYEQYF. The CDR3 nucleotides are TGTGCCAGCAGTTCCGACGGGGAAATATGGGCTACCTCCTACGAGCAGTACTTC.

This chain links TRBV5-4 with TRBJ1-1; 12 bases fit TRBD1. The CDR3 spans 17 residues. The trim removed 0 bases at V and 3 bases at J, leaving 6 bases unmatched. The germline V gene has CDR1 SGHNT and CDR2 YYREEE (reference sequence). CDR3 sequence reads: CASSLAWDRGPDTEAFF. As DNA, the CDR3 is TGTGCCAGCAGCTTGGCCTGGGACAGGGGGCCGGACACTGAAGCTTTCTTT.

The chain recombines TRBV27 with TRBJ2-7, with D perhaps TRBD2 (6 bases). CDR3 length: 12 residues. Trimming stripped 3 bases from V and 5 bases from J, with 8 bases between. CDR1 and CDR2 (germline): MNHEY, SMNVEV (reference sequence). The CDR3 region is CASSFTGDEQYF. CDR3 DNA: TGTGCCAGCAGTTTTACGGGGGACGAGCAGTACTTC.

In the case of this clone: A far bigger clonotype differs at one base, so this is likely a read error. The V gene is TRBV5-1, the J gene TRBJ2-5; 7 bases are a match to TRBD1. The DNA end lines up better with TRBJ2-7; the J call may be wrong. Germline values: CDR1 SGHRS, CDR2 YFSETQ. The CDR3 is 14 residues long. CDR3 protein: CAISWTGFSYEQYF. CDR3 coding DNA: TGCGCCATCAGCTGGACAGGATTCTCCTACGAGCAGTACTTC.

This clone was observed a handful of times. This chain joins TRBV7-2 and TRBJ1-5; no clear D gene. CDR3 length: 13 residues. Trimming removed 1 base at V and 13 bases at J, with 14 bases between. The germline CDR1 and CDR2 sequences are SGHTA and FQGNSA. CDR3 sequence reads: CASSLEAEGSQHF. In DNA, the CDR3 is TGTGCCAGCAGCTTAGAAGCGGAGGGCTCGCAGCATTTT.

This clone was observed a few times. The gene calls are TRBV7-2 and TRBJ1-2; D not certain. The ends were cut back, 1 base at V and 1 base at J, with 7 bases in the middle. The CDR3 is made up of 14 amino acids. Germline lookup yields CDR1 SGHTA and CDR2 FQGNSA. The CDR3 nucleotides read TGTGCCAGCAGCTTAGAATACAGTAACTATGGCTACACCTTC. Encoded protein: CASSLEYSNYGYTF.

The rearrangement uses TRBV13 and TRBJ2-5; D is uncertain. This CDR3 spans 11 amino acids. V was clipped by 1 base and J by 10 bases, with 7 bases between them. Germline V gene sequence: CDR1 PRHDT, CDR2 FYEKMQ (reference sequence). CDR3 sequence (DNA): TGTGCCAGCAGCTTAGCTGGAGTCCAGTACTTC. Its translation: CASSLAGVQYF. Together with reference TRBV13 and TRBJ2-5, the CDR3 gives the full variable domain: AAGVIQSPRHLIKEKRETATLKCYPIPRHDTVYWYQQGPGQDPQFLISFYEKMQSDKGSIPDRFSAQQFSDYHSELNMSSLELGDSALYFCASSLAGVQYFGPGTRLLVL.

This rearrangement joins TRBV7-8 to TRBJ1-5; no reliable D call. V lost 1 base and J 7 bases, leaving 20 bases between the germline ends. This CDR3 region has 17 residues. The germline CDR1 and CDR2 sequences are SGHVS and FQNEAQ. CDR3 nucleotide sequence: TGTGCCAGCAGCTTAGAGCAGGCTGGGCCCATAAAACAGCCCCAGCATTTT. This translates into CASSLEQAGPIKQPQHF.

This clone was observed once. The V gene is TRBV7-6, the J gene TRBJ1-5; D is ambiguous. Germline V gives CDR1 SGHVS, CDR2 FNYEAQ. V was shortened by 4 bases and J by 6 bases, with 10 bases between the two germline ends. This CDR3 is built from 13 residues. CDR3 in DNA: TGTGCCAGCAGCTCACTGCCCTTTCAGCCCCAGCATTTT. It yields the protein CASSSLPFQPQHF.

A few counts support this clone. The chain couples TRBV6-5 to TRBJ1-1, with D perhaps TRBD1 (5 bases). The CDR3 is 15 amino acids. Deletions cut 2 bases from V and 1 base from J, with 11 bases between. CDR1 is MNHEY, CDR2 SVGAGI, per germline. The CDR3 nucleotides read TGTGCCAGCAGTTACGTTAGGGGCCGGAACACTGAAGCTTTCTTT. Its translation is CASSYVRGRNTEAFF.

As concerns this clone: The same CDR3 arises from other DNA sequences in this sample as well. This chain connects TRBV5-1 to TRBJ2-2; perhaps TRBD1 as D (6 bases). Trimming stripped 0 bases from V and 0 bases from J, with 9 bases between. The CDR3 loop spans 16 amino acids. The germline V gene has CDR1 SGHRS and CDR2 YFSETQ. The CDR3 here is CASSLGTASNTGELFF. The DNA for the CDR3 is TGCGCCAGCAGCTTGGGGACAGCTTCGAACACCGGGGAGCTGTTTTTT. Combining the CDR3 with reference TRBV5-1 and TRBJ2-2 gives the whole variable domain KAGVTQTPRYLIKTRGQQVTLSCSPISGHRSVSWYQQTPGQGLQFLFEYFSETQRNKGNFPGRFSGRQFSNSRSEMNVSTLELGDSALYLCASSLGTASNTGELFFGEGSRLTVL.

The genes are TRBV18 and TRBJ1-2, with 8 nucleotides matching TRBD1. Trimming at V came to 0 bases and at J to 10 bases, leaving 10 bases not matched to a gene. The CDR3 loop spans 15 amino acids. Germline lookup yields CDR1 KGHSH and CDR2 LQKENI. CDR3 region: CASSPPADTRGPYTF. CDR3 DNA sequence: TGTGCCAGCTCACCACCGGCTGACACCAGGGGGCCCTACACCTTC.

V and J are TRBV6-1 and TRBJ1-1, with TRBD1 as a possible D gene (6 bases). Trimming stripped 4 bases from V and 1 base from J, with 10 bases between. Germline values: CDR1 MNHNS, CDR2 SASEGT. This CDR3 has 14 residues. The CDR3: CASSGQQGNTEAFF. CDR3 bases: TGTGCCAGCAGTGGGCAACAGGGGAACACTGAAGCTTTCTTT.

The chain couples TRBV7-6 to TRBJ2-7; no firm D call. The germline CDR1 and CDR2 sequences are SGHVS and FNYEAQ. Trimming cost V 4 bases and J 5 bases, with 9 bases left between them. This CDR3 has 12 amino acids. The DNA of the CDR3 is TGTGCCAGCAGCTCCGGCGGCGACGAGCAGTACTTC. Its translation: CASSSGGDEQYF.

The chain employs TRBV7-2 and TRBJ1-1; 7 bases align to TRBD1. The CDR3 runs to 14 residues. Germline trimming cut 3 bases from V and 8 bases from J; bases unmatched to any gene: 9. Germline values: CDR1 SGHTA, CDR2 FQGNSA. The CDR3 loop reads CASSFLQGSGEAFF. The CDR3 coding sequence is TGTGCCAGCAGCTTTCTACAGGGGAGCGGGGAAGCTTTCTTT.

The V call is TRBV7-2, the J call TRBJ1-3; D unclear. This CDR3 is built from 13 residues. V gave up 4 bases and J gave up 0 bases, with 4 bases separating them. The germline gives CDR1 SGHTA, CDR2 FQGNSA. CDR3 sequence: CASSSVSGNTIYF. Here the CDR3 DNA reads TGTGCCAGCAGCTCAGTCTCTGGAAACACCATATATTTT.

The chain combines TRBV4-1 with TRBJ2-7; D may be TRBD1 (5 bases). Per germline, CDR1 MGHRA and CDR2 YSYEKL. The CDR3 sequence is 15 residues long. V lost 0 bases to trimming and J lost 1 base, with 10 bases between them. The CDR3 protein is CASSQDNRRSYEQYF. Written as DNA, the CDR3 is TGCGCCAGCAGCCAAGATAACAGGAGATCCTACGAGCAGTACTTC.

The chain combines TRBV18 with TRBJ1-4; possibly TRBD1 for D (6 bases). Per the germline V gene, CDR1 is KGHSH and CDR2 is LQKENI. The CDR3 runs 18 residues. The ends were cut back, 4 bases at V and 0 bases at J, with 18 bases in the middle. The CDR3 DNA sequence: TGTGCCAGCTCACTCCGAGCCCCGGACAGACCAACTAATGAAAAACTGTTTTTT. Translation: CASSLRAPDRPTNEKLFF.